These 4 T cell receptor beta chains came from one sample sequenced in a study of shared clonotypes between healthy human individuals. The assay was immunoSEQ multiplex PCR, and TCRdb's table has in-frame clones only and misses some. The sample carries millions of clones, about 92% recorded once. The naive CD8 fraction comprised CD45RO-negative cells positively selected for CCR7 and excluded terminally differentiated effector memory CD45RA+ cells. Sequencing was performed on naive CD8+ T cells from PBMCs. These receptors originate from a man aged 18 to 29 in good health. Some clones in this sample may be carry-over from other donors' samples.

The CDR3: CASRVGGNTEAFF. CDR3 in DNA: TGTGCCAGCCGCGTGGGGGGGAACACTGAAGCTTTCTTT. The J gene is TRBJ1-1, the V gene TRBV19; tentatively, D is TRBD1 (5 bases). Trimming took 9 bases from V and 1 from J, leaving 12 bases between them. Germline CDR1 is LNHDA and CDR2 is SQIVND (reference sequence). The CDR3 is made up of 13 amino acids.

The chain is built from TRBV9 and TRBJ1-3; TRBD1 agrees at 7 bases. Per germline, CDR1 SGDLS and CDR2 YYNGEE. The CDR3 spans 18 residues. Losses at the gene ends were 0 bases for V and 2 bases for J; bases not matched to a gene: 11. CDR3 coding DNA: TGTGCCAGCAGCGTAGAAGTGACAGGGACTCAAGCTGGAAACACCATATATTTT. Amino acid sequence: CASSVEVTGTQAGNTIYF.

The chain employs TRBV6-5 and TRBJ1-2; the match to TRBD1 covers 7 bases. In germline, CDR1 is MNHEY, CDR2 SVGAGI. The CDR3 length is 15 residues. The J segment lost 6 bases and the V segment lost 4 bases, leaving 11 bases of the junction unmatched. CDR3 DNA sequence: TGTGCCAGCAGTTGGCGGTCGGAGGGGGCGGATGGCTACACCTTC. Translation: CASSWRSEGADGYTF.

Of note for this clone: Other DNA variants within this sample encode the same CDR3. The V and J genes are TRBV5-6 and TRBJ2-7, with 7 bases lining up with TRBD2. The CDR3 is made up of 14 amino acids. CDR1 and CDR2 (germline): SGHDT, YYEEEE. Losses at the gene ends were 3 bases for V and 0 bases for J; bases not matched to a gene: 3. The chain's CDR3 is CASSWGGSSYEQYF. CDR3 coding DNA: TGTGCCAGCAGCTGGGGGGGAAGCTCCTACGAGCAGTACTTC.